Reported below is one T cell receptor beta chain. Reverse transcription of roughly 0.5 to 1 ug RNA was carried out with random hexamers. TCRdb itself ran the immunoSEQ multiplex PCR reads through MiXCR, one entry per CDR3 protein. In the table there are about 77,000 distinct CDR3 sequences, around 93% of which are singletons. Germline values: CDR1 SEHNR, CDR2 FQNEAQ (reference sequence). This CDR3 is built from 15 residues. Trimming removed 5 bases at V and 4 bases at J, with 17 bases between. This entry is derived from a study of CD8 T cells in Susac syndrome. Recently defined diagnostic criteria for definite or probable disease were fulfilled by Susac syndrome patients.

The receptor was isolated from a human donor with Susac syndrome. The sample was CD4+ T cells from PBMCs. This chain uses TRBV7-9 with TRBJ1-2, with D tentatively TRBD1 (6 bases). The DNA of the CDR3 is TGTGCCAGCAGCCTAGGGGGTCAAGTGGGCTATGGCTACACCTTC. Its protein is CASSLGGQVGYGYTF.